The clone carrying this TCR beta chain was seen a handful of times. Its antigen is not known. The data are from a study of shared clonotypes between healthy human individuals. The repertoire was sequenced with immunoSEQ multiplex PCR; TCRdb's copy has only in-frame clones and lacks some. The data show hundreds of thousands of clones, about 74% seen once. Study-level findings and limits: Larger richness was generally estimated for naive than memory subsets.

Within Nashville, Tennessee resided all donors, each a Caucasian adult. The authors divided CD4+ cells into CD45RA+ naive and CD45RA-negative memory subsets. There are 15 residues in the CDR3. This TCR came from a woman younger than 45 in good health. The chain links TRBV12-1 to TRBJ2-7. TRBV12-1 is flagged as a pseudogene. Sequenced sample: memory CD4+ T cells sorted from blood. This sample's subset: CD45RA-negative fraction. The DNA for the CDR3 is TGTGCCAGCAGCCGGCTCACGAGAATCACCTACGAGCAGTACTTC. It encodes CASSRLTRITYEQYF.